Listed below are T cell receptor beta chains from one sample, sequenced in a study of blood T cell repertoires in COVID-19. Libraries were prepared by immunoSEQ multiplex PCR; TCRdb keeps only in-frame clonotypes and omits some of them. The profile shows about 180,000 clones, roughly 80% of them singletons. The sequenced material came from peripheral blood. Receptors originate from a woman in her 70s with COVID-19, enrolled during active disease. Each CDR3 is given with its conserved first and last residue. Each record gives: CDR3 DNA, CDR3 protein, CDR3 length, J gene, clone size, V gene, D gene. A D gene is named only where the DNA matches it firmly. Clone size, where shown, is once, few, many, or a class for clones that have expanded.

TGTGCCAGCAGCTTAGGGGAGGCCAAACAAGAGACCCAGTACTTC,CASSLGEAKQETQYF,15,TRBJ2-5,NA,TRBV7-9,NA
TGTGCCAGCAGTTACTCCCGGGACAGGAAGGTCGACTATGGCTACACCTTC,CASSYSRDRKVDYGYTF,17,TRBJ1-2,NA,TRBV6-2/TRBV6-3,TRBD1
TGTGCCAGCAGCTACCGGCCGGGGAAAAGGTACGAGCAGTACTTC,CASSYRPGKRYEQYF,15,TRBJ2-7,NA,TRBV7-8,NA
TGTGCCAGTAGTATCCCAGGGATGAATGGCTACACCTTC,CASSIPGMNGYTF,13,TRBJ1-2,NA,TRBV19,NA
TGTGCCAGCAGCCAGTTCTTTTCGGGGGACCGGCAAAACATTCAGTACTTC,CASSQFFSGDRQNIQYF,17,TRBJ2-4,NA,TRBV4-2,NA
TGTGCCAGCAGCTGGGGGGGCGGGTACCAAGAGACCCAGTACTTC,CASSWGGGYQETQYF,15,TRBJ2-5,NA,TRBV5-4,NA
TGCAGCGTCCTTCTACTAGCGACCTACGAGCAGTACTTC,CSVLLLATYEQYF,13,TRBJ2-7,NA,TRBV29-1,TRBD2
TGTGCCATCAAAGGAAGCGGGAGGGCCGGGGACACCGGGGAGCTGTTTTTT,CAIKGSGRAGDTGELFF,17,TRBJ2-2,NA,TRBV10-3,TRBD2
TGTGCCAGCAGCGCTGGTGTTGAGAAACTGTTTTTT,CASSAGVEKLFF,12,TRBJ1-4,NA,TRBV5-4,NA
TGCGCCAGCAGCTTGGTCAGCCAGGGCAATGAGCAGTTCTTC,CASSLVSQGNEQFF,14,TRBJ2-1,NA,TRBV5-1,NA
TGTGCCAGTAGTATACCCAAACAGGCCCAGCATTTT,CASSIPKQAQHF,12,TRBJ1-5,NA,TRBV19,NA
TGTGCCTGGAGACACATCGGACTGGAGACCCAGTACTTC,CAWRHIGLETQYF,13,TRBJ2-5,NA,TRBV30,NA
TGTGCCAGCAAAGGACAGGCGTATAATTCACCCCTCCACTTT,CASKGQAYNSPLHF,14,TRBJ1-6,once,TRBV2,TRBD1
TGTGCCATCAGTGAGTCGGGACAGCCCGGGCCTGAAGCTTTCTTT,CAISESGQPGPEAFF,15,TRBJ1-1,NA,TRBV10-3,TRBD1
TGTGCCAGTAGTATAGATGGAGGGCAACGGCAGCCCCAGCATTTT,CASSIDGGQRQPQHF,15,TRBJ1-5,NA,TRBV19,NA
TGTGCCAGCAGCTTTCTAGCGGGAGCTGGGGCCAACGTCCTGACTTTC,CASSFLAGAGANVLTF,16,TRBJ2-6,NA,TRBV7-3,TRBD2
TGTGCCAGCAGCGCACAGGGATCTGGGGCCAACGTCCTGACTTTC,CASSAQGSGANVLTF,15,TRBJ2-6,NA,TRBV7-3,NA
TGCAGCGTTGAAGACAGGGACTATGGCTACACCTTC,CSVEDRDYGYTF,12,TRBJ1-2,NA,TRBV29-1,NA
TGCGCCAGCAGCGCCGGGACAGCAGCTTTCTTT,CASSAGTAAFF,11,TRBJ1-1,NA,TRBV5-1,TRBD1
TGTGCCATCAGCCCCCCCCGGGACACCGGGGAGCTGTTTTTT,CAISPPRDTGELFF,14,TRBJ2-2,NA,TRBV10-3,NA
TGTGCCAGCAGCCGCGACAGGGGCATTGGAAACACCATATATTTT,CASSRDRGIGNTIYF,15,TRBJ1-3,NA,TRBV28,TRBD1
TGCGCCAGCAGCTTGACAGGGAACACTGAAGCTTTCTTT,CASSLTGNTEAFF,13,TRBJ1-1,NA,TRBV5-1,NA
TGTGCCAGCAGCTTCAGCTCCTACAATGAGCAGTTCTTC,CASSFSSYNEQFF,13,TRBJ2-1,once,TRBV7-8,NA
TGTGCCAGTAGCCGACAGGGAACTAATGAAAAACTGTTTTTT,CASSRQGTNEKLFF,14,TRBJ1-4,NA,TRBV19,TRBD1
TGTGCCAGCAGTAACAGCCCCTATGGCTACACCTTC,CASSNSPYGYTF,12,TRBJ1-2,once,TRBV28,NA
TGTGCCGCTTCTGATAGTATCGCTGAAGCTTTCTTT,CAASDSIAEAFF,12,TRBJ1-1,NA,TRBV28,NA
TGTGCCAGCAGCCAATGGACCGGGACAGGGGCCTACGAGCAGTACTTC,CASSQWTGTGAYEQYF,16,TRBJ2-7,few,TRBV4-2,TRBD1
TGTGCCAGCAGCACTCAGGGCCCCTATGGCTACACCTTC,CASSTQGPYGYTF,13,TRBJ1-2,once,TRBV9,NA
TGTGCCAGCAGTTACTCGGCAGGGGAGAAGCCCTACGAGCAGTACTTC,CASSYSAGEKPYEQYF,16,TRBJ2-7,NA,TRBV6-6,NA
TGCGCCAGCAGCTTGGAGGGGCAGTCGAAGAAAGAGACCCAGTACTTC,CASSLEGQSKKETQYF,16,TRBJ2-5,NA,TRBV5-1,NA
TGTGCCAGCAGCATTACCAGGGGGCTTCAAGAGACCCAGTACTTC,CASSITRGLQETQYF,15,TRBJ2-5,NA,TRBV7-3,TRBD1
TGTGCCAGCAGCGTGATTACGAGAGGACAGGGACTCGATGAGCAGTTCTTC,CASSVITRGQGLDEQFF,17,TRBJ2-1,NA,TRBV5-6,TRBD1
TGTGCCAGCAGCTCAGACAGGGTTGGGGAGCAGTACTTC,CASSSDRVGEQYF,13,TRBJ2-7,NA,TRBV7-9,TRBD1
TGTGCCAGCTCGAAGGGGGCAGAAGGAAACACCATATATTTT,CASSKGAEGNTIYF,14,TRBJ1-3,once,TRBV18,TRBD1
TGTGCCAGCAGCCAAGACACGTCTGGAAACACCATATATTTT,CASSQDTSGNTIYF,14,TRBJ1-3,NA,TRBV7-6,NA
TGTGCCAGCAGTGTAGGGACAGCTAACTATGGCTACACCTTC,CASSVGTANYGYTF,14,TRBJ1-2,NA,TRBV27,TRBD1
TGTGCCAGCAGTTCGGATATTCGGGGTAGCTACACCTTC,CASSSDIRGSYTF,13,TRBJ1-2,NA,TRBV6-6,NA
TGTGCCAGCAGCCAGATGGGACAGGGAAACACTGAAGCTTTCTTT,CASSQMGQGNTEAFF,15,TRBJ1-1,NA,TRBV3-1/TRBV3-2,TRBD1
TGTGCCAGCAGTGCGGGAGGGCCCCAGCATTTT,CASSAGGPQHF,11,TRBJ1-5,NA,TRBV2,NA
TGCGCCAGCAGCTTGGGAGTAGCGGGAGGGATTGATACGCAGTATTTT,CASSLGVAGGIDTQYF,16,TRBJ2-3,NA,TRBV5-1,TRBD2
TGCGCCAGCAGTAAGAATCAGGGGGCCAGGGAGACCCAGTACTTC,CASSKNQGARETQYF,15,TRBJ2-5,once,TRBV5-1,TRBD1
TGTGCCAGCAGCCAGGGACAGGCTAACTATGGCTACACCTTC,CASSQGQANYGYTF,14,TRBJ1-2,few,TRBV2,TRBD1
TGTGCCAGCAGTTTCCCTAGCGGGAACTCCTACAATGAGCAGTTCTTC,CASSFPSGNSYNEQFF,16,TRBJ2-1,few,TRBV27,TRBD2
TGTGCCTGGAGTGTAAATCGGGGGGCCAAAAACATTCAGTACTTC,CAWSVNRGAKNIQYF,15,TRBJ2-4,NA,TRBV30,NA
TGTGCCAGCAGTCCTAATTCCGGGACAGGGCCCTACGAGCAGTACTTC,CASSPNSGTGPYEQYF,16,TRBJ2-7,NA,TRBV25-1,TRBD1